The 19 T cell receptor beta chains below were found in one sample sequenced in a study of shared clonotypes between healthy human individuals. Libraries were prepared by immunoSEQ multiplex PCR; TCRdb keeps only in-frame clonotypes and omits some of them. Here the sample spans about 490,000 clones, around 80% being singletons. The sequencing input was PBMCs. The receptors originated from a middle-aged woman in good health. Some clones in this sample may be carry-over from other donors' samples.

The chain uses TRBV5-1 and TRBJ2-4; D is unresolved. Germline V gives CDR1 SGHRS, CDR2 YFSETQ. This CDR3 has 10 residues. V was shortened by 0 bases and J by 15 bases, with 7 bases between the two germline ends. This chain's CDR3 is CASSLGFLYF. The CDR3 DNA reads as TGCGCCAGCAGCTTGGGTTTCCTGTACTTC.

V gene TRBV29-1 combines with J gene TRBJ2-3, with 8 bases identical to TRBD1. Germline CDR1 is SQVTM and CDR2 is ANQGSEA. With 6 bases clipped from V and 3 bases from J, the junction kept 14 bases outside the gene matches. CDR3 size: 16 residues. CDR3 in DNA: TGCAGCGTCCGAATCCGGGTTGGACAGGGTACAGATACGCAGTATTTT. It translates to CSVRIRVGQGTDTQYF.

Only a few counts were recorded for this clone. The V gene is TRBV6-5, the J gene TRBJ1-1, with TRBD1 as a possible D gene (6 bases). With 6 bases removed from V and 3 bases from J, the gap between germline ends came to 11 bases. Germline-derived CDR1 and CDR2 are MNHEY and SVGAGI. This CDR3 region has 13 residues. The CDR3 reads CASRTAGDTEAFF. CDR3 nucleotides: TGTGCCAGCAGAACGGCAGGGGACACTGAAGCTTTCTTT.

The chain recombines TRBV18 with TRBJ2-5; 8 bases match TRBD1. Germline trimming cut 2 bases from V and 2 bases from J; bases unmatched to any gene: 7. CDR3 length equals 16 residues. Germline CDR1 reads KGHSH; CDR2 reads LQKENI. The CDR3 spells CASSPAAGGYQETQYF. The CDR3 DNA sequence: TGTGCCAGCTCACCAGCGGCAGGGGGCTATCAAGAGACCCAGTACTTC.

The chain combines TRBV7-2 with TRBJ2-5; 7 bases align to TRBD2. Germline lookup yields CDR1 SGHTA and CDR2 FQGNSA. The junction had 3 bases not matched to a gene; V was cut back by 5 bases and J by 0 bases. The CDR3 sequence is 14 residues long. The CDR3 region is CASSLGLDQETQYF. The CDR3 DNA follows: TGTGCCAGCAGCCTAGGACTAGACCAAGAGACCCAGTACTTC. Combining the CDR3 with reference TRBV7-2 and TRBJ2-5 gives the whole variable domain GAGVSQSPSNKVTEKGKDVELRCDPISGHTALYWYRQSLGQGLEFLIYFQGNSAPDKSGLPSDRFSAERTGGSVSTLTIQRTQQEDSAVYLCASSLGLDQETQYFGPGTRLLVL.

The V and J genes are TRBV13 and TRBJ1-1, with 12 bases lining up with TRBD1. The CDR3 sequence is 15 residues long. Germline CDR1 PRHDT, CDR2 FYEKMQ (reference sequence). Germline trimming cut 4 bases from V and 4 bases from J; bases unmatched to any gene: 4. The CDR3 nucleotides read TGTGCCAGCAGCTCCCCGGGACAGGGGGCCACTGAAGCTTTCTTT. Its protein is CASSSPGQGATEAFF.

The genes are TRBV7-3 and TRBJ2-1, with 9 nucleotides matching TRBD2. The CDR3 has 16 amino acids. The J segment lost 5 bases and the V segment lost 4 bases, leaving 9 bases of the junction unmatched. Germline V gene sequence: CDR1 SGHTA, CDR2 FQGTGA. The CDR3 reads CASSSPGTSLHNEQFF. The CDR3 nucleotides read TGTGCCAGCAGCTCTCCCGGGACTAGCCTTCACAATGAGCAGTTCTTC.

The V gene is TRBV6-5, the J gene TRBJ2-2, with 10 bases fitting TRBD1. V dropped 4 bases and J dropped 5; count of bases not matched to a gene: 1. This CDR3 comprises 14 residues. The germline CDR1 and CDR2 sequences are MNHEY and SVGAGI. The CDR3 region is CASSWDRGTGELFF. CDR3 in DNA: TGTGCCAGCAGTTGGGACAGGGGTACCGGGGAGCTGTTTTTT.

V gene TRBV6-6 combines with J gene TRBJ2-3; D is unclear. The CDR3 consists of 12 residues. Looked up from germline, CDR1 is MNHNY and CDR2 is SVGAGI (reference sequence). V lost 5 bases to trimming and J lost 3 bases, with 6 bases between them. CDR3 residues: CASSTTTDTQYF. The CDR3 DNA sequence: TGTGCCAGCAGTACCACAACAGATACGCAGTATTTT.

This chain joins TRBV28 and TRBJ2-5, with TRBD2 as a possible D gene (6 bases). This CDR3 comprises 14 residues. V lost 5 bases, J lost 0 bases, and 10 bases lay in between. Germline values: CDR1 MDHEN, CDR2 SYDVKM. Here the CDR3 reads CASSRRGYQETQYF. Here the CDR3 DNA reads TGTGCCAGCAGTCGACGGGGGTACCAAGAGACCCAGTACTTC.

J is TRBJ2-1 and V is TRBV6-5; 8 bases match TRBD2. Germline CDR1 reads MNHEY; CDR2 reads SVGAGI. V was pared by 7 bases and J by 1 base, with 6 bases of the junction left unmatched. The CDR3 extends over 15 amino acids. CDR3 in DNA: TGTGCCAGCAAAAGAACTAGCGGATCCTACAATGAGCAGTTCTTC. Translating gives CASKRTSGSYNEQFF.

This chain connects TRBV2 to TRBJ1-4; D gene unclear. This CDR3 region has 16 residues. CDR1 is SNHLY, CDR2 FYNNEI, per germline. Trimming shortened V by 7 bases and J by 6 bases, and 21 bases separated the two germline ends. The CDR3 DNA follows: TGTGCCAGCACTGGCGGGCAGGTGGGATGGGATGAAAAACTGTTTTTT. It specifies CASTGGQVGWDEKLFF.

The V and J genes are TRBV10-3 and TRBJ2-1; TRBD2 matches at 12 bases. CDR1 and CDR2 (germline): ENHRY, SYGVKD. This CDR3 contains 16 residues. Trimming at V came to 6 bases and at J to 4 bases, leaving 7 bases not matched to a gene. The CDR3 reads CAIRTTSGSKYNEQFF. Here the CDR3 DNA reads TGTGCCATCAGGACGACTAGCGGGAGTAAATACAATGAGCAGTTCTTC.

This clone was picked up one time. The genes are TRBV5-1 and TRBJ2-1; maybe TRBD1 (5 bases). V lost 0 bases and J 3 bases, leaving 10 bases between the germline ends. The germline CDR1 and CDR2 sequences are SGHRS and YFSETQ. This CDR3 has 15 amino acids. The CDR3, as DNA: TGCGCCAGCAGCTTGGGTACAGGAGTCTACAATGAGCAGTTCTTC. Protein sequence: CASSLGTGVYNEQFF.

The V call is TRBV27, the J call TRBJ2-1; TRBD2 matches at 7 bases. This CDR3 is 12 amino acids long. The germline V gene encodes CDR1 MNHEY and CDR2 SMNVEV (reference sequence). V was pared by 8 bases and J by 13 bases, with 11 bases of the junction left unmatched. The CDR3 loop reads CASWNRGRGQFF. CDR3 DNA: TGTGCCAGCTGGAACCGCGGGAGAGGACAGTTCTTC.

This rearrangement joins TRBV19 to TRBJ2-3; TRBD2 aligns across 9 bases. Germline V gene data show CDR1 as LNHDA and CDR2 as SQIVND (reference sequence). Unmatched junction bases numbered 5, after V lost 2 bases and J lost 2 bases. CDR3 length: 16 amino acids. CDR3 in DNA: TGTGCCAGTAGTATACTGGCTAGCGGGAACACAGATACGCAGTATTTT. This translates into CASSILASGNTDTQYF.

The table lists this clone with many counts. This sequence joins TRBV10-2 and TRBJ1-5, with D uncertain. Germline V gene lookup returns CDR1 WSHSY and CDR2 SAAADI. V lost 8 bases to trimming and J lost 0 bases, with 11 bases between them. This CDR3 contains 14 residues. The CDR3 here is CASGEQLSNQPQHF. The CDR3 coding sequence is TGCGCCAGCGGGGAGCAGCTTAGCAATCAGCCCCAGCATTTT.

This clone was recorded a few times. The CDR3: CTSSGEVGGFF. The CDR3 DNA reads TGCACCAGCAGCGGAGAGGTGGGGGGGTTCTTC. The gene calls are TRBV1 and TRBJ2-1; the tabulated D call, TRBD2, remains unverified against the DNA. TRBV1 represents a pseudogene. The CDR3 runs to 11 residues.

The CDR3, as DNA: TGTGCCAGCAGTTCACAGCGGATCGAGACCCAGTACTTC. This codes for CASSSQRIETQYF. V and J are TRBV2 and TRBJ2-5, with D perhaps TRBD2 (5 bases). The V end lost 5 bases, the J end lost 5 bases, and 12 bases lay between the germline ends. Germline CDR1 and CDR2: SNHLY and FYNNEI. The CDR3 has 13 residues.